Shown below are 27 T cell receptor beta chains from a single sample sequenced in a study of T cells in Graves' hyperthyroidism and ophthalmopathy. Amplified regions were TCR beta CDR3 sequences from RNA transcripts. First-round RT-PCR of the TCR CDR3 relied on the HTBI primer set. MiXCR, applied by TCRdb to the multiplex PCR reads, yields one record per CDR3 protein. The sample lists 250,000 to 350,000 distinct CDR3 sequences, approximately 20% occurring once. What was sequenced was blood. These receptors were obtained from a man aged 30 to 39 with Graves' ophthalmopathy.

The rearrangement uses TRBV12-3 or TRBV12-4 and TRBJ2-7; 8 nucleotides line up with TRBD1. CDR3 length equals 15 residues. Germline trimming cut 5 bases from V and 0 bases from J; bases unmatched to any gene: 6. In DNA, the CDR3 is TGTGCCAGCAGTCACAGGGGGGTGGGCTCCTACGAGCAGTACTTC. Its protein product is CASSHRGVGSYEQYF.

The genes are TRBV20-1 and TRBJ2-1, with a possible D match to TRBD2 (6 bases). The CDR3 runs 17 residues. The V end lost 1 base, the J end lost 0 bases, and 16 bases lay between the germline ends. The germline V gene encodes CDR1 DFQATT and CDR2 SNEGSKA (reference sequence). In nucleotides, the CDR3 is TGCAGTGCTAGAGGGTTGGGTAGCGGATACTCCTACAATGAGCAGTTCTTC. It yields the protein CSARGLGSGYSYNEQFF.

The gene calls are TRBV29-1 and TRBJ2-6, with TRBD1 matching 7 bases. Unmatched junction bases numbered 2, after V lost 6 bases and J lost 0 bases. The germline V gene has CDR1 SQVTM and CDR2 ANQGSEA. This CDR3 has 14 residues. The CDR3 protein is CSVTGSSGANVLTF. The DNA for the CDR3 is TGCAGCGTGACAGGGAGCTCTGGGGCCAACGTCCTGACTTTC.

There are a few counts of this clonotype. V usage is TRBV7-8 and J usage is TRBJ2-7; the match to TRBD1 covers 10 bases. The germline V gene has CDR1 SGHVS and CDR2 FQNEAQ. V lost 5 bases to trimming and J lost 2 bases; unmatched junction nucleotides: 6. The CDR3 runs to 15 residues. CDR3 sequence: CASSRKGQGPYEQYF. CDR3 nucleotide sequence: TGTGCCAGCAGCCGAAAGGGACAGGGGCCCTACGAGCAGTACTTC.

The rearrangement uses TRBV11-3 and TRBJ2-7; 7 nucleotides line up with TRBD2. V shed 2 bases and J 1 base; nucleotides not matched to a gene: 2. The CDR3 covers 14 residues. Germline lookup yields CDR1 SGHNT and CDR2 YENEEA. CDR3 sequence: CASSLSRGSYEQYF. DNA of the CDR3: TGTGCCAGCAGCTTATCGCGGGGGTCCTACGAGCAGTACTTC.

The chain uses TRBV19 and TRBJ2-3; D possibly corresponds to TRBD2 (6 bases). Trimming cost V 1 base and J 8 bases, with 10 bases left between them. The CDR3 covers 13 residues. Germline-derived CDR1 and CDR2 are LNHDA and SQIVND (reference sequence). The CDR3 is CASSIGLATTQYF. CDR3 sequence (DNA): TGTGCCAGTAGTATAGGGCTAGCGACTACGCAGTATTTT.

Many counts were recorded for this clonotype. The chain uses TRBV3-1 and TRBJ1-2, with TRBD1 matching over 7 bases. The germline V gene encodes CDR1 LGHDT and CDR2 YNNKEL (reference sequence). This CDR3 is built from 13 residues. The V gene end was trimmed by 4 bases and the J gene end by 4 bases; junction bases not matched to a gene: 3. The CDR3 DNA sequence: TGTGCCAGCAGCCTTCGACAGGGCTATGGCTACACCTTC. This gives the protein CASSLRQGYGYTF.

The chain carries TRBV29-1 and TRBJ2-3; D is tentatively TRBD1 or TRBD2 (5 bases each). The CDR3 length is 14 residues. V was clipped by 3 bases and J by 4 bases, with 14 bases between them. Germline CDR1 and CDR2: SQVTM and ANQGSEA. The CDR3 loop is CSVDGAIGPDTQYF. The CDR3, as DNA: TGCAGCGTTGACGGGGCCATCGGACCAGATACGCAGTATTTT.

V and J are TRBV29-1 and TRBJ2-4; D is unclear. The DNA end is a closer match to TRBJ2-1, so the J assignment may be wrong. The CDR3 length is 9 residues. Germline values: CDR1 SQVTM, CDR2 ANQGSEA. In DNA form, the CDR3 reads TGCAGCGATGAGAGAGATCAGTTCTTC. Translated: CSDERDQFF.

J is TRBJ1-2 and V is TRBV7-9, with a weak D call TRBD1 (6 bases). CDR1 is SEHNR and CDR2 is FQNEAQ in the germline V gene (reference sequence). The CDR3 runs to 15 residues. V was shortened by 5 bases and J by 8 bases, with 21 bases between the two germline ends. DNA of the CDR3: TGTGCCAGCAGCCCGGGGACCGCCAAGGGGGACGGCTACACCTTC. The encoded protein is CASSPGTAKGDGYTF.

At least ten counts were recorded for this clonotype. The J gene is TRBJ1-1, the V gene TRBV24-1, with D maybe TRBD1 (6 bases). Germline V gives CDR1 KGHDR, CDR2 SFDVKD. The CDR3 runs 13 residues. V was pared by 8 bases and J by 5 bases, with 14 bases between. The CDR3 loop is CATTPNGQTEAFF. The CDR3 DNA follows: TGTGCCACCACGCCCAACGGACAGACTGAAGCTTTCTTT.

A single count supports this clonotype. V usage is TRBV6-5 and J usage is TRBJ1-6, with D perhaps TRBD1 (5 bases). Germline-derived CDR1 and CDR2 are MNHEY and SVGAGI. This CDR3 is built from 16 residues. V lost 0 bases and J lost 7, with 13 bases in between. In DNA, the CDR3 is TGTGCCAGCAGTTACTCGATCCAGGGAGGGAATTCACCCCTCCACTTT. Residues: CASSYSIQGGNSPLHF.

Ten or more counts support this clonotype. This chain connects TRBV2 to TRBJ2-2; weak D call: TRBD1 (5 bases). Germline-derived CDR1 and CDR2 are SNHLY and FYNNEI. With 8 bases removed from V and 1 base from J, the gap between germline ends came to 11 bases. This CDR3 spans 14 amino acids. The CDR3 protein is CASLGLRNTGELFF. The CDR3 DNA reads as TGTGCCAGCCTGGGGCTGCGGAACACCGGGGAGCTGTTTTTT. The full variable domain, completed using reference TRBV2 and TRBJ2-2, is EPEVTQTPSHQVTQMGQEVILRCVPISNHLYFYWYRQILGQKVEFLVSFYNNEISEKSEIFDDQFSVERPDGSNFTLKIRSTKLEDSAMYFCASLGLRNTGELFFGEGSRLTVL.

This rearrangement joins TRBV27 to TRBJ1-1; no firm D call. The CDR3 consists of 13 residues. From germline, CDR1 is MNHEY and CDR2 SMNVEV (reference sequence). The V end was cut by 5 bases, the J end by 1 base, with 8 bases between. The CDR3 sequence: CASSPWENTEAFF. For the CDR3, the DNA is TGTGCCAGCAGTCCGTGGGAGAACACTGAAGCTTTCTTT.

The chain joins TRBV9 to TRBJ1-1; the D is unclear. Per the germline V gene, CDR1 is SGDLS and CDR2 is YYNGEE. The V gene lost 1 base and the J gene lost 1 base, with 8 bases spanning the gap. The CDR3 consists of 14 residues. CDR3 nucleotide sequence: TGTGCCAGCAGCGTACGCGGGGAGAACACTGAAGCTTTCTTT. Amino acids: CASSVRGENTEAFF.

This clonotype was seen at least ten times. This chain links TRBV3-1 with TRBJ2-5, with D perhaps TRBD2 (5 bases). Trimming removed 1 base at V and 4 bases at J, with 10 bases between. The CDR3 is 14 residues long. Germline CDR1 is LGHDT and CDR2 is YNNKEL (reference sequence). The CDR3 bases are TGTGCCAGCAGCCAAGGCCTGGGGAGAGAGACCCAGTACTTC. Protein sequence: CASSQGLGRETQYF.

This clonotype was counted a few times. V usage is TRBV28 and J usage is TRBJ2-5; possibly TRBD2 for D (5 bases). V was cut by 6 bases and J by 7 bases, with 12 bases left in between. Germline CDR1 and CDR2: MDHEN and SYDVKM. This CDR3 region has 12 residues. The CDR3 DNA reads TGTGCCAGCAGACCACAACGGGGGACCCAGTACTTC. Its protein is CASRPQRGTQYF. Using reference TRBV28 and TRBJ2-5 for the parts outside the CDR3, the full variable domain is DVKVTQSSRYLVKRTGEKVFLECVQDMDHENMFWYRQDPGLGLRLIYFSYDVKMKEKGDIPEGYSVSREKKERFSLILESASTNQTSMYLCASRPQRGTQYFGPGTRLLVL.

The rearrangement joins TRBV20-1 to TRBJ2-1; TRBD2 is a possible D gene (5 bases). This CDR3 has 12 residues. Looked up from germline, CDR1 is DFQATT and CDR2 is SNEGSKA (reference sequence). The ends were cut back, 0 bases at V and 12 bases at J, with 12 bases in the middle. The CDR3 region is CSARDSGRGQFF. CDR3 nucleotides: TGCAGTGCTAGAGATTCCGGCCGGGGGCAGTTCTTC.

The chain joins TRBV12-3 or TRBV12-4 to TRBJ2-2; D is uncertain. CDR3 size: 10 residues. Trimming stripped 7 bases from V and 8 bases from J, with 5 bases between. The CDR3 protein is CASKGGELFF. The CDR3 nucleotides are TGTGCCAGCAAAGGGGGGGAGCTGTTTTTT.

This clonotype was observed once. The rearrangement joins TRBV19 to TRBJ2-3; 10 bases match TRBD2. V gave up 4 bases and J gave up 5 bases; unmatched junction bases: 12. This CDR3 is built from 17 residues. Germline CDR1 and CDR2: LNHDA and SQIVND (reference sequence). This chain's CDR3 is CASSTRDSGRSGDTQYF. The DNA for the CDR3 is TGTGCCAGTAGTACCCGGGATAGCGGGAGGTCGGGAGATACGCAGTATTTT.

The chain couples TRBV20-1 to TRBJ1-3, with TRBD1 identical over 8 bases. V dropped 1 base and J dropped 5; count of bases not matched to a gene: 4. Per germline, CDR1 DFQATT and CDR2 SNEGSKA (reference sequence). The CDR3 contains 14 residues. In DNA, the CDR3 is TGCAGTGCTAGAGTGGCAGGGGGCCGAAACACCATATATTTT. This gives the protein CSARVAGGRNTIYF.

The chain is built from TRBV5-1 and TRBJ2-1; D remains ambiguous. The germline gives CDR1 SGHRS, CDR2 YFSETQ. The CDR3 contains 15 residues. The germline V and J ends were trimmed by 2 bases and 0 bases, with 9 bases remaining between them. The CDR3 here is CASSFRRSSYNEQFF. The CDR3 DNA reads as TGCGCCAGCAGCTTCCGCAGAAGCTCCTACAATGAGCAGTTCTTC.

This chain links TRBV28 with TRBJ2-3; the D gene is possibly TRBD2 (5 bases). The germline CDR1 and CDR2 sequences are MDHEN and SYDVKM. This CDR3 is 12 amino acids long. Trimming took 3 bases from V and 7 from J, leaving 8 bases between them. The CDR3 DNA reads as TGTGCCAGCAGTTTGGGAGTAAATACGCAGTATTTT. It encodes CASSLGVNTQYF. The complete variable domain, with remaining parts taken from reference TRBV28 and TRBJ2-3, reads DVKVTQSSRYLVKRTGEKVFLECVQDMDHENMFWYRQDPGLGLRLIYFSYDVKMKEKGDIPEGYSVSREKKERFSLILESASTNQTSMYLCASSLGVNTQYFGPGTRLTVL.

CDR3: CASGLYPRDYEQYF. CDR3 DNA sequence: TGTGCTAGTGGTTTGTACCCCAGGGACTACGAGCAGTACTTC. The chain is built from TRBV12-5 and TRBJ2-7, with a tentative D call TRBD1 (5 bases). In germline, CDR1 is LGHNT, CDR2 FRNRAP. The ends were cut back, 2 bases at V and 3 bases at J, with 11 bases in the middle. CDR3 size: 14 residues. Together with reference TRBV12-5 and TRBJ2-7, the CDR3 gives the full variable domain: DARVTQTPRHKVTEMGQEVTMRCQPILGHNTVFWYRQTMMQGLELLAYFRNRAPLDDSGMPKDRFSAEMPDATLATLKIQPSEPRDSAVYFCASGLYPRDYEQYFGPGTRLTVT.

In this sample, this clonotype turned up many times. The V call is TRBV28, the J call TRBJ1-6; 7 bases are a match to TRBD1. Germline-derived CDR1 and CDR2 are MDHEN and SYDVKM. Trimming at V came to 5 bases and at J to 10 bases, leaving 11 bases not matched to a gene. The CDR3 totals 15 residues. DNA of the CDR3: TGTGCCAGCAGTACGGGACAGCAAGGGGGATCACCCCTCCACTTT. Amino acid sequence: CASSTGQQGGSPLHF.

This clonotype was observed many times. The chain links TRBV28 to TRBJ2-1; 12 bases map to TRBD2. V gave up 3 bases and J gave up 6 bases; unmatched junction bases: 3. Germline values: CDR1 MDHEN, CDR2 SYDVKM. The CDR3 is made up of 15 amino acids. The CDR3 is CASSFASGRANEQFF. The CDR3 DNA sequence: TGTGCCAGCAGTTTCGCTAGCGGGAGGGCCAATGAGCAGTTCTTC.

There are many counts of this clonotype. The chain carries TRBV5-1 and TRBJ2-7; TRBD2 agrees at 12 bases. From germline, CDR1 is SGHRS and CDR2 YFSETQ. The trim removed 0 bases at V and 1 base at J, leaving 5 bases unmatched. CDR3 length: 17 amino acids. CDR3 DNA sequence: TGCGCCAGCAGCTTGGCTTCCACTAGCGGGAGGTCCTACGAGCAGTACTTC. This encodes CASSLASTSGRSYEQYF.